This TCR beta chain was obtained from a study of cytomegalovirus exposure and HLA in healthy donors. Vbeta (60) and Jbeta (13) primers were used in the PCR. Profiled with immunoSEQ multiplex PCR; TCRdb holds only in-frame clones, not every one. The sample table includes approximately 180,000 clones. A word on this clone: No antigen is known for it.

Trimming left V 0 bases short and J 3 bases short, with 13 bases between. This CDR3 spans 15 amino acids. The germline V gene has CDR1 SGDLS and CDR2 YYNGEE. Notes on the study in general: The listing of 150 or so TCR beta chains classed them as cytomegalovirus-associated.

The receptor comes from a man between 25 and 39 years old in good health and CMV-seronegative. Sequenced material: PBMCs. V usage is TRBV9 and J usage is TRBJ2-7; D gene unclear. The CDR3 loop reads CASSVGGVGLYEQYF. The CDR3 DNA follows: TGTGCCAGCAGCGTAGGAGGAGTCGGTCTCTACGAGCAGTACTTC.